The 17 T cell receptor beta chains below come from one sample, sequenced in a study of T cell responses to AZD1222 COVID-19 vaccine. Using immunoSEQ multiplex PCR, the repertoire was profiled, and TCRdb retains in-frame clones only, with some absent. The sample carries 100,000 to 150,000 clones, approximately 85% recorded once. This specimen was peripheral blood, taken on day 0 of AZD1222 vaccination. Receptor source: an adult in good health.

This rearrangement joins TRBV7-5 to TRBJ1-5; TRBD1 was called by the table and not checked on the DNA. TRBV7-5 is a documented pseudogene. CDR3 size: 14 residues. CDR3 sequence: CARSLGQGGQPQHF. As DNA, the CDR3 is TGTGCCAGAAGCTTGGGACAGGGTGGTCAGCCCCAGCATTTT.

The DNA of the CDR3 is TGCGCCAGCAGCTCCTCCCCACAGTCAAACACTGAAGCTTTCTTT. Protein sequence: CASSSSPQSNTEAFF. The J gene is TRBJ1-1, the V gene TRBV5-1, with D unresolved. There are 15 residues in the CDR3. Deletions cut 3 bases from V and 2 bases from J, with 14 bases between. Germline-derived CDR1 and CDR2 are SGHRS and YFSETQ.

The V and J genes are TRBV2 and TRBJ2-1; 10 nucleotides match TRBD2. V shed 7 bases, J shed 5 bases, and the junction held 8 bases outside the gene matches. Germline values: CDR1 SNHLY, CDR2 FYNNEI. This CDR3 has 15 residues. The DNA for the CDR3 is TGTGCCAGCAAGTGGGGGACTAGCGTAAACAATGAGCAGTTCTTC. Translating it yields CASKWGTSVNNEQFF.

The chain has TRBV19 and TRBJ1-1; D perhaps matches TRBD1 (5 bases). Germline V gene sequence: CDR1 LNHDA, CDR2 SQIVND (reference sequence). There are 14 residues in the CDR3. V lost 3 bases and J 4 bases, leaving 12 bases between the germline ends. CDR3 region: CASSMTGGTTEAFF. CDR3 coding DNA: TGTGCCAGTAGTATGACTGGGGGGACCACTGAAGCTTTCTTT.

CDR3 nucleotide sequence: TGTGCCAGCAGCTGGGGGGCGGGAAGTGAAAAACTGTTTTTT. Its protein is CASSWGAGSEKLFF. This sequence joins TRBV5-4 and TRBJ1-4, with TRBD1 as a possible D gene (6 bases). CDR1 is SGHNT, CDR2 YYREEE, per germline (reference sequence). The CDR3 contains 14 residues. Trimming shortened V by 3 bases and J by 7 bases, and 13 bases separated the two germline ends. Drawing the rest from reference TRBV5-4 and TRBJ1-4, the complete variable domain is ETGVTQSPTHLIKTRGQQVTLRCSSQSGHNTVSWYQQALGQGPQFIFQYYREEENGRGNFPPRFSGLQFPNYSSELNVNALELDDSALYLCASSWGAGSEKLFFGSGTQLSVL.

Only one count was recorded for this clone. The J gene is TRBJ1-1, the V gene TRBV28; no clear D. CDR1 MDHEN and CDR2 SYDVKM come from the germline V gene. V was shortened by 4 bases and J by 11 bases, with 11 bases between the two germline ends. CDR3 length: 11 amino acids. CDR3 sequence reads: CASSSSWKAFF. The CDR3 DNA reads TGTGCCAGCAGTTCCTCTTGGAAGGCTTTCTTT.

The V and J genes are TRBV10-3 and TRBJ2-1; 11 positions agree with TRBD2. The CDR3 covers 15 residues. With 3 bases clipped from V and 4 bases from J, the junction kept 2 bases outside the gene matches. The germline gives CDR1 ENHRY, CDR2 SYGVKD. CDR3: CAISELAGVYNEQFF. DNA of the CDR3: TGTGCCATCAGTGAACTAGCGGGAGTTTACAATGAGCAGTTCTTC.

The J gene is TRBJ1-1, the V gene TRBV29-1; 7 positions agree with TRBD1. V was clipped by 7 bases and J by 0 bases; unmatched bases: 8. The CDR3 has 14 amino acids. Germline loops: CDR1 SQVTM, CDR2 ANQGSEA. The CDR3 nucleotides read TGCAGCGGACGACAGGGTGGCATGAACACTGAAGCTTTCTTT. Translating gives CSGRQGGMNTEAFF.

The rearrangement links TRBV7-6 to TRBJ2-1, with 14 bases identical to TRBD2. CDR3 size: 15 residues. Per germline, CDR1 SGHVS and CDR2 FNYEAQ. Unmatched junction bases numbered 4, after V lost 5 bases and J lost 7 bases. In DNA, the CDR3 is TGTGCCAGCAGCCTTCGACTAGCGGGAGGGAATGAGCAGTTCTTC. Residues: CASSLRLAGGNEQFF.

The V call is TRBV5-1, the J call TRBJ2-2, with 10 bases matching TRBD1. This CDR3 comprises 14 residues. J was trimmed by 7 bases and V by 3 bases; bases with no gene match: 3. Looked up from germline, CDR1 is SGHRS and CDR2 is YFSETQ. CDR3 nucleotide sequence: TGCGCCAGCAGCTCAGACAGGGGGCACGGGGAGCTGTTTTTT. Its translation is CASSSDRGHGELFF.

CDR3: CASRTGLIPNQPQHF. Written as DNA, the CDR3 is TGTGCCAGTAGAACAGGCTTGATCCCCAATCAGCCCCAGCATTTT. The rearrangement uses TRBV19 and TRBJ1-5, with TRBD1 as a possible D gene (5 bases). This CDR3 has 15 amino acids. Per germline, CDR1 LNHDA and CDR2 SQIVND (reference sequence). Trimming shortened V by 6 bases and J by 3 bases, and 15 bases separated the two germline ends.

The J gene is TRBJ2-7, the V gene TRBV11-3, with unresolved D. Germline lookup yields CDR1 SGHNT and CDR2 YENEEA. The CDR3 spans 12 residues. V shed 5 bases and J shed 6 bases, with 11 bases lying between them. The CDR3 protein is CASSTRLGEQYF. The DNA of the CDR3 is TGTGCCAGCAGCACCCGTCTCGGCGAGCAGTACTTC.

This clone was seen only a few times. The chain uses TRBV5-1 and TRBJ2-7; 10 bases fit TRBD1. The CDR3 length is 16 residues. CDR1 is SGHRS and CDR2 is YFSETQ in the germline V gene. The junction had 12 bases not matched to a gene; V was cut back by 4 bases and J by 5 bases. The CDR3: CASSLPGQGTRNEQYF. In DNA form, the CDR3 reads TGCGCCAGCAGCCTCCCGGGACAGGGGACTAGGAACGAGCAGTACTTC. Looking up the rest from reference TRBV5-1 and TRBJ2-7 gives the full variable domain: KAGVTQTPRYLIKTRGQQVTLSCSPISGHRSVSWYQQTPGQGLQFLFEYFSETQRNKGNFPGRFSGRQFSNSRSEMNVSTLELGDSALYLCASSLPGQGTRNEQYFGPGTRLTVT.

In this sample, this clone turned up a few times. The V and J genes are TRBV29-1 and TRBJ1-2; TRBD1 matches at 7 bases. Germline V CDR1 and CDR2: SQVTM, ANQGSEA. This CDR3 is built from 12 residues. The V segment lost 6 bases and the J segment 4 bases; nucleotides outside the gene matches: 5. The CDR3 sequence is CSVKDRAYGYTF. CDR3 bases: TGCAGCGTAAAAGACAGGGCCTATGGCTACACCTTC.

The CDR3 DNA is TGTGCCAGCAGCTTAATGGACAGGAGAACTTCTGGGGCCAACGTCCTGACTTTC. Protein product: CASSLMDRRTSGANVLTF. The chain uses TRBV7-2 and TRBJ2-6, with TRBD1 matching 7 bases. CDR3 length: 18 amino acids. Germline V lookup: CDR1 SGHTA, CDR2 FQGNSA. With V trimmed by 2 bases and J by 1 base, 8 bases remained unmatched.

This chain joins TRBV10-1 and TRBJ2-7; 9 bases are a match to TRBD1. J gave up 3 bases and V 0 bases, and 6 bases lay outside the gene matches. CDR1 and CDR2 from the germline V gene are WNHNN and SYGVQD (reference sequence). This CDR3 spans 16 amino acids. CDR3 nucleotides: TGCGCCAGCAGTGAGTCGCGGAAGACAGGGGGCTACGAGCAGTACTTC. This gives the protein CASSESRKTGGYEQYF.

This chain connects TRBV7-8 to TRBJ1-5, with D perhaps TRBD1 (6 bases). From germline, CDR1 is SGHVS and CDR2 FQNEAQ. The CDR3 is made up of 16 amino acids. Trimming removed 6 bases at V and 3 bases at J, with 18 bases between. The CDR3 DNA sequence: TGTGCCAGCAGTCAGAACGACGGGACACTCAATCAGCCCCAGCATTTT. Its protein is CASSQNDGTLNQPQHF.